This T cell receptor (beta chain) was sequenced in a study of shared clonotypes between healthy human individuals. V was cut by 1 base and J by 4 bases, with 11 bases left in between. The CDR3 has 15 amino acids. Germline values: CDR1 SGDLS, CDR2 YYNGEE. Produced via immunoSEQ multiplex PCR; TCRdb's table is partial and in-frame only. The sample has about 2.1 million clones; roughly 95% are singletons. Naive CD8 populations comprised CD45RO-negative cells positively selected for CCR7, excluding terminally differentiated effector memory CD45RA+ cells. This chain joins TRBV9 and TRBJ2-2; D possibly matches TRBD1 or TRBD2 (5 bases each). The sequence was obtained from a man aged 18 to 35 in good health. Some clones in this sample may be carry-over from other donors' samples. The sample was naive CD8+ T cells from PBMCs. CDR3 sequence: CASSVSGTFTGELFF. The CDR3 region has the DNA TGTGCCAGCAGCGTATCGGGGACCTTCACCGGGGAGCTGTTTTTT.